Below, 23 T cell receptor beta chains from the same sample are listed, as sequenced in a study of Ad26.COV2.S vaccination and SARS-CoV-2 variants. The table came from immunoSEQ multiplex PCR; TCRdb's copy has only in-frame clones and leaves some out. This sample has hundreds of thousands of clones, with approximately 92% found just once. Treatment specified: some 20 received Ad26.COV2.S at low or high dose, single or two shots; a few received placebo; per-sample allocation not given. Sample collection was performed on day 63 after the first vaccine or placebo injection. The sample in question was peripheral blood, obtained in a trial of Ad26.COV2.S vaccine versus placebo. The receptors here all came from a person aged 18-65 years who received the Ad26.COV2.S COVID-19 vaccine or a placebo.

The chain is built from TRBV11-2 and TRBJ2-5, with 7 bases identical to TRBD2. Germline assignment: CDR1 SGHAT and CDR2 FQNNGV. The V gene end was trimmed by 0 bases and the J gene end by 1 base; junction bases not matched to a gene: 2. CDR3 length: 15 amino acids. As DNA, the CDR3 is TGTGCCAGCAGCTTAGATGGGGGGGGCCAAGAGACCCAGTACTTC. This gives the protein CASSLDGGGQETQYF.

The chain joins TRBV6-5 to TRBJ2-3; possible D gene TRBD1, 5 bases. The V end lost 6 bases, the J end lost 2 bases, and 12 bases lay between the germline ends. The CDR3 runs 14 residues. CDR1 MNHEY and CDR2 SVGAGI come from the germline V gene. CDR3 loop: CASSLGRDTDTQYF. The CDR3 DNA is TGTGCCAGCAGCCTGGGCAGGGACACAGATACGCAGTATTTT.

The V call is TRBV5-8, the J call TRBJ2-2; tentatively, D is TRBD1 (6 bases). The V end was cut by 4 bases, the J end by 2 bases, with 9 bases between. The germline CDR1 and CDR2 sequences are SGHTS and YDEGEE. There are 14 residues in the CDR3. CDR3 DNA sequence: TGTGCCAGCAGCCTCGGGACAAACACCGGGGAGCTGTTTTTT. Translation: CASSLGTNTGELFF.

The rearrangement joins TRBV7-2 to TRBJ2-6, with no clear D. Germline V lookup: CDR1 SGHTA, CDR2 FQGNSA. There are 13 residues in the CDR3. Trimming took off 4 bases at V and 3 bases at J, with 4 bases between the two ends. CDR3 loop: CASSSRGANVLTF. The CDR3 DNA is TGTGCCAGCAGCTCTCGTGGGGCCAACGTCCTGACTTTC.

V usage is TRBV5-6 and J usage is TRBJ1-1; D gene unclear. The CDR3 extends over 15 amino acids. CDR1 is SGHDT, CDR2 YYEEEE, per germline. The ends were cut back, 4 bases at V and 1 base at J, with 14 bases in the middle. The CDR3: CASSLYDIANTEAFF. DNA of the CDR3: TGTGCCAGCAGCCTATATGACATAGCGAACACTGAAGCTTTCTTT.

The J gene is TRBJ2-7, the V gene TRBV5-6; 9 bases match TRBD1. The germline V gene has CDR1 SGHDT and CDR2 YYEEEE. Losses at the gene ends were 2 bases for V and 0 bases for J; bases not matched to a gene: 6. The CDR3 sequence is 16 residues long. The CDR3 coding sequence is TGTGCCAGCAGCTTCGTGGACAGGGGAGCCTCCTACGAGCAGTACTTC. This codes for CASSFVDRGASYEQYF.

V gene TRBV19 combines with J gene TRBJ2-1; the match to TRBD1 covers 11 bases. Germline V CDR1 and CDR2: LNHDA, SQIVND (reference sequence). V dropped 5 bases and J dropped 2; count of bases not matched to a gene: 8. CDR3 length equals 17 residues. The CDR3 DNA reads TGTGCCAGTAGTTCGTCACGGACAGGGGGCACCTACAATGAGCAGTTCTTC. Translating gives CASSSSRTGGTYNEQFF. Looking up the rest from reference TRBV19 and TRBJ2-1 gives the full variable domain: DGGITQSPKYLFRKEGQNVTLSCEQNLNHDAMYWYRQDPGQGLRLIYYSQIVNDFQKGDIAEGYSVSREKKESFPLTVTSAQKNPTAFYLCASSSSRTGGTYNEQFFGPGTRLTVL.

The rearrangement joins TRBV30 to TRBJ2-3; 11 nucleotides line up with TRBD2. The CDR3 has 13 amino acids. Trimming removed 5 bases from V and 7 bases from J; junction bases left unmatched: 5. Germline V gene sequence: CDR1 GTSNPN, CDR2 SVGIG (reference sequence). As DNA, the CDR3 is TGTGCCTGGGCTAGCGGGGGGAAATATACGCAGTATTTT. Protein product: CAWASGGKYTQYF.

The chain recombines TRBV29-1 with TRBJ1-2; possibly TRBD1 for D (6 bases). CDR1 and CDR2 from the germline V gene are SQVTM and ANQGSEA. The V end was cut by 6 bases, the J end by 3 bases, with 17 bases between. The CDR3 runs to 14 residues. CDR3 coding DNA: TGCAGCGTGACCCACAGGGTACCTGACTATGGCTACACCTTC. Amino acid sequence: CSVTHRVPDYGYTF.

The chain carries TRBV28 and TRBJ1-6; maybe TRBD1 (6 bases). CDR3 length equals 15 residues. Germline-derived CDR1 and CDR2 are MDHEN and SYDVKM. The V gene lost 5 bases and the J gene lost 5 bases, with 13 bases spanning the gap. The CDR3 DNA reads TGTGCCAGCAGTCAGGGGACACTCCATAATTCACCCCTCCACTTT. Its protein product is CASSQGTLHNSPLHF.

The chain uses TRBV2 and TRBJ1-5; no clear D. With 8 bases removed from V and 7 bases from J, the gap between germline ends came to 3 bases. CDR1 is SNHLY, CDR2 FYNNEI, per germline. This CDR3 has 9 residues. DNA for the CDR3: TGTGCCAGCGGGCAGCCCCAGCATTTT. Amino acids: CASGQPQHF.

This chain links TRBV19 with TRBJ2-7; 11 nucleotides match TRBD1. In germline, CDR1 is LNHDA, CDR2 SQIVND (reference sequence). The CDR3 sequence is 15 residues long. V lost 3 bases, J lost 2 bases, and 3 bases stayed unmatched. DNA for the CDR3: TGTGCCAGTAGTATCGCGGGACAGGGGGCCTACGAGCAGTACTTC. Translated: CASSIAGQGAYEQYF.

This clone has only one observation. The V and J genes are TRBV19 and TRBJ2-1; the D call may be TRBD1 or TRBD2 (6 bases each). The ends were cut back, 5 bases at V and 5 bases at J, with 13 bases in the middle. The CDR3 is made up of 14 amino acids. CDR1 and CDR2 (germline): LNHDA, SQIVND (reference sequence). CDR3 region: CASSYRGANNEQFF. In DNA, the CDR3 is TGTGCCAGTAGTTATAGGGGGGCCAACAATGAGCAGTTCTTC.

The chain recombines TRBV9 with TRBJ1-4; 8 bases fit TRBD1. The CDR3 sequence is 15 residues long. CDR1 is SGDLS and CDR2 is YYNGEE in the germline V gene. V shed 3 bases, J shed 4 bases, and the junction held 5 bases outside the gene matches. The CDR3 spells CASSEGQVFNEKLFF. In DNA, the CDR3 is TGTGCCAGCAGCGAGGGACAGGTGTTTAATGAAAAACTGTTTTTT. Using reference TRBV9 and TRBJ1-4 for the parts outside the CDR3, the full variable domain is DSGVTQTPKHLITATGQRVTLRCSPRSGDLSVYWYQQSLDQGLQFLIQYYNGEERAKGNILERFSAQQFPDLHSELNLSSLELGDSALYFCASSEGQVFNEKLFFGSGTQLSVL.

The chain carries TRBV3-1 (or the pseudogene TRBV3-2) and TRBJ2-5; TRBD2 agrees at 10 bases. Germline CDR1 LGHDT, CDR2 YNNKEL (reference sequence). The J segment lost 4 bases and the V segment lost 4 bases, leaving 9 bases of the junction unmatched. The CDR3 totals 16 residues. As DNA, the CDR3 is TGTGCCAGCAGCCCCGCTAGCGGGGGTTCCTTAGAGACCCAGTACTTC. Translated, it gives CASSPASGGSLETQYF.

The chain carries TRBV13 and TRBJ2-2; no reliable D call. The CDR3 length is 15 residues. V was cut by 10 bases and J by 2 bases, with 17 bases left in between. The germline V gene encodes CDR1 PRHDT and CDR2 FYEKMQ (reference sequence). CDR3 residues: CATHQENRNTGELFF. The CDR3 DNA reads TGTGCCACGCATCAGGAGAACCGAAACACCGGGGAGCTGTTTTTT.

The chain recombines TRBV4-3 with TRBJ2-3; 8 bases align to TRBD2. V gave up 1 base and J gave up 2 bases; unmatched junction bases: 5. In germline, CDR1 is LGHNA, CDR2 YSLEER. The CDR3 loop spans 16 amino acids. CDR3 sequence (DNA): TGCGCCAGCAGCCAAGGGCGGGGGGCCCTCACAGATACGCAGTATTTT. Protein: CASSQGRGALTDTQYF.

The chain combines TRBV19 with TRBJ1-1, with TRBD1 matching over 7 bases. The CDR3 has 13 residues. Germline CDR1 and CDR2: LNHDA and SQIVND (reference sequence). Trimming removed 5 bases from V and 7 bases from J; junction bases left unmatched: 7. CDR3 region: CASSPTGYGEAFF. CDR3 sequence (DNA): TGTGCCAGTAGTCCGACAGGGTACGGTGAAGCTTTCTTT.

The genes are TRBV4-1 and TRBJ1-2, with D unresolved. Germline V gene sequence: CDR1 MGHRA, CDR2 YSYEKL. The CDR3 is 15 amino acids. The germline V and J ends were trimmed by 1 base and 4 bases, with 13 bases remaining between them. The CDR3 region is CASSQGGRDSYGYTF. The CDR3 DNA reads TGCGCCAGCAGCCAAGGAGGAAGGGATAGCTATGGCTACACCTTC.

The J gene is TRBJ2-3, the V gene TRBV27; possibly TRBD2 for D (6 bases). Germline loops: CDR1 MNHEY, CDR2 SMNVEV (reference sequence). This CDR3 is 15 amino acids long. Trimming stripped 6 bases from V and 1 base from J, with 14 bases between. The CDR3 loop reads CASRSWGVGTDTQYF. The CDR3 region has the DNA TGTGCCAGCAGGTCCTGGGGGGTTGGCACAGATACGCAGTATTTT.

V is TRBV9 and J is TRBJ2-3, with D possibly matching TRBD2 (5 bases). CDR1 is SGDLS and CDR2 is YYNGEE in the germline V gene. V was trimmed by 0 bases and J by 5 bases, leaving 13 bases between them. The CDR3 totals 15 residues. The CDR3 nucleotides read TGTGCCAGCAGCGTAGGGGCGGCCCGGGGAGATACGCAGTATTTT. Its protein is CASSVGAARGDTQYF. Drawing the rest from reference TRBV9 and TRBJ2-3, the complete variable domain is DSGVTQTPKHLITATGQRVTLRCSPRSGDLSVYWYQQSLDQGLQFLIQYYNGEERAKGNILERFSAQQFPDLHSELNLSSLELGDSALYFCASSVGAARGDTQYFGPGTRLTVL.

V is TRBV11-2 and J is TRBJ2-7; the D gene is possibly TRBD1 (5 bases). In germline, CDR1 is SGHAT, CDR2 FQNNGV. CDR3 length equals 16 residues. Trimming removed 2 bases at V and 6 bases at J, with 20 bases between. The CDR3 DNA reads as TGTGCCAGCAGCTTAAGGGTTGTCGGCAGGGTAGCCGAGCAGTACTTC. Amino acids: CASSLRVVGRVAEQYF.

Regarding this clone: The junction shows a germline mismatch at one end, possibly a read error. The rearrangement joins TRBV5-1 to TRBJ1-2, with TRBD1 matching 9 bases. Germline values: CDR1 SGHRS, CDR2 YFSETQ. The CDR3 is 15 amino acids. This CDR3 reads CTSSTSGQGTYGYTF. CDR3 DNA: TGCACCAGCAGCACTTCGGGACAGGGCACCTATGGCTACACCTTC.